These T cell receptor beta chains were read from a single sample in a study of cytomegalovirus exposure and HLA in healthy donors. Sequenced by immunoSEQ multiplex PCR; TCRdb stores in-frame clones only, minus some. The table includes about 200,000 clones, approximately 85% detected once. Sequencing was done on a sample of PBMCs. These receptors were taken from a woman aged 40 to 49 in good health and CMV-seronegative. Both conserved end residues are part of each CDR3. The D gene is left open where the match is weak. Clone size, where shown, is once, few, many, or a class for clones that have expanded.

CDR3 length: 16; D gene: NA; V gene: TRBV11-2; J gene: TRBJ2-3; clone size: NA; CDR3 DNA: TGTGCCAGCAGCTTAGCTTCGGACTCGCTCACAGATACGCAGTATTTT; CDR3 protein: CASSLASDSLTDTQYF
CDR3 length: 16; D gene: NA; V gene: TRBV4-1; J gene: TRBJ1-2; clone size: few; CDR3 DNA: TGCGCCAGCAGCCTTTTTGGCCAGGGGTCGGACTATGGCTACACCTTC; CDR3 protein: CASSLFGQGSDYGYTF
CDR3 length: 15; D gene: TRBD1; V gene: TRBV27; J gene: TRBJ2-5; clone size: NA; CDR3 DNA: TGTGCCAGCAGTTTTACAGGGGGGTACCAAGAGACCCAGTACTTC; CDR3 protein: CASSFTGGYQETQYF
CDR3 length: 16; D gene: NA; V gene: TRBV4-2; J gene: TRBJ1-2; clone size: NA; CDR3 DNA: TGTGCCAGCAGCCAAGAGGGGGCAGGGTTGTCGGTTGGCTACACCTTC; CDR3 protein: CASSQEGAGLSVGYTF
CDR3 length: 14; D gene: NA; V gene: TRBV5-6; J gene: TRBJ1-2; clone size: NA; CDR3 DNA: TGTGCCAGCAGCCGGGACTGGGGGGTCTATGGCTACACCTTC; CDR3 protein: CASSRDWGVYGYTF
CDR3 length: 17; D gene: TRBD2; V gene: TRBV4-1; J gene: TRBJ2-2; clone size: NA; CDR3 DNA: TGCGCCAGCAGCCAAGTGTTGGGACTAGCGGGCACCGGGGAGCTGTTTTTT; CDR3 protein: CASSQVLGLAGTGELFF
CDR3 length: 16; D gene: NA; V gene: TRBV2; J gene: TRBJ1-5; clone size: NA; CDR3 DNA: TGTGCCAGCAAAGGGGAGGGCCAGTGGGGATTTCAGCCCCAGCATTTT; CDR3 protein: CASKGEGQWGFQPQHF
CDR3 length: 15; D gene: TRBD1; V gene: TRBV27; J gene: TRBJ2-7; clone size: once; CDR3 DNA: TGTGCCAGCAGTAGCCTTCAGGGGGACTCCTACGAGCAGTACTTC; CDR3 protein: CASSSLQGDSYEQYF
CDR3 length: 13; D gene: TRBD1; V gene: TRBV10-3; J gene: TRBJ2-7; clone size: NA; CDR3 DNA: TGTGCCATCAGGAACAGGGGAAGCGACGAGCAGTACTTC; CDR3 protein: CAIRNRGSDEQYF
CDR3 length: 13; D gene: NA; V gene: TRBV7-3; J gene: TRBJ2-1; clone size: NA; CDR3 DNA: TGTGCCAGCAGCTTAAGCGGCTACAATGAGCAGTTCTTC; CDR3 protein: CASSLSGYNEQFF
CDR3 length: 16; D gene: TRBD2; V gene: TRBV5-1; J gene: TRBJ2-2; clone size: NA; CDR3 DNA: TGCGCCAGTAAAGGGTCTAGCGGGATCAACACCGGGGAGCTGTTTTTT; CDR3 protein: CASKGSSGINTGELFF
CDR3 length: 16; D gene: TRBD2; V gene: TRBV7-9; J gene: TRBJ2-3; clone size: NA; CDR3 DNA: TGTGCCAGCAGCTCGGGGACTAGCGGGGTCACAGATACGCAGTATTTT; CDR3 protein: CASSSGTSGVTDTQYF
CDR3 length: 14; D gene: NA; V gene: TRBV7-9; J gene: TRBJ2-2; clone size: NA; CDR3 DNA: TGTGCCAGCAGCTTATCGCGGCAAACCGGGGAGCTGTTTTTT; CDR3 protein: CASSLSRQTGELFF
CDR3 length: 14; D gene: NA; V gene: TRBV5-1; J gene: TRBJ1-2; clone size: once; CDR3 DNA: TGCGCCAGCAGCTTGGGAGGCCCCAACTATGGCTACACCTTC; CDR3 protein: CASSLGGPNYGYTF
CDR3 length: 16; D gene: TRBD2; V gene: TRBV9; J gene: TRBJ2-1; clone size: NA; CDR3 DNA: TGTGCCAGCAGCGTGGACGGGACTAGCGGGTACAATGAGCAGTTCTTC; CDR3 protein: CASSVDGTSGYNEQFF
CDR3 length: 15; D gene: TRBD2; V gene: TRBV7-3; J gene: TRBJ2-1; clone size: NA; CDR3 DNA: TGTGCCAGCAGCTCAGTAGCGGGAGGCTTTCAAGAGCAGTTCTTC; CDR3 protein: CASSSVAGGFQEQFF
CDR3 length: 16; D gene: TRBD2; V gene: TRBV7-9; J gene: TRBJ2-7; clone size: NA; CDR3 DNA: TGTGCCAGCAGCTTAGGGTCGGGGACTAAAACCTACGAGCAGTACTTC; CDR3 protein: CASSLGSGTKTYEQYF
CDR3 length: 14; D gene: TRBD1; V gene: TRBV27; J gene: TRBJ2-7; clone size: NA; CDR3 DNA: TGTGCCAGCAGCCAAAGGGGGCTCTCCTACGAGCAGTACTTC; CDR3 protein: CASSQRGLSYEQYF
CDR3 length: 16; D gene: NA; V gene: TRBV7-6; J gene: TRBJ1-3; clone size: NA; CDR3 DNA: TGTGCCAGCAGCTCGCAGGGGAATCCAACTGGAAACACCATATATTTT; CDR3 protein: CASSSQGNPTGNTIYF
CDR3 length: 12; D gene: NA; V gene: TRBV27; J gene: TRBJ1-2; clone size: NA; CDR3 DNA: TGTGCCAGCAGCGAGGGTAGCTATGGCTACACCTTC; CDR3 protein: CASSEGSYGYTF
CDR3 length: 16; D gene: NA; V gene: TRBV4-1; J gene: TRBJ2-7; clone size: NA; CDR3 DNA: TGCGCCAGCAGCCAAGTCGTGGTCGGGTTCTCCTACGAGCAGTACTTC; CDR3 protein: CASSQVVVGFSYEQYF
CDR3 length: 16; D gene: TRBD1; V gene: TRBV4-1; J gene: TRBJ1-2; clone size: NA; CDR3 DNA: TGCGCCAGCAGCCAAGGAGGGACAGGGGGCGGTTGGGGCTACACCTTC; CDR3 protein: CASSQGGTGGGWGYTF
CDR3 length: 13; D gene: NA; V gene: TRBV30; J gene: TRBJ1-5; clone size: few; CDR3 DNA: TGTGCCTGGAGACGACAGGGCAATCAGCCCCAGCATTTT; CDR3 protein: CAWRRQGNQPQHF
CDR3 length: 16; D gene: TRBD2; V gene: TRBV28; J gene: TRBJ2-1; clone size: few; CDR3 DNA: TGTGCCAGCAGTTCACCGGGACTAGTAACATCCATTGAGCAGTTCTTC; CDR3 protein: CASSSPGLVTSIEQFF
CDR3 length: 15; D gene: NA; V gene: TRBV5-1; J gene: TRBJ2-6; clone size: NA; CDR3 DNA: TGCGCCAGCAGCACGGACAGCTCTGGGGCCAACGTCCTGACTTTC; CDR3 protein: CASSTDSSGANVLTF
CDR3 length: 16; D gene: NA; V gene: TRBV5-5; J gene: TRBJ1-4; clone size: few; CDR3 DNA: TGTGCCAGCAGCTTGGGGGGCTGGGGGGTAGACGAAAAACTGTTTTTT; CDR3 protein: CASSLGGWGVDEKLFF
CDR3 length: 17; D gene: TRBD2; V gene: TRBV15; J gene: TRBJ2-1; clone size: once; CDR3 DNA: TGTGCCACCAGCAGAGATTTGGCTAGCGGGAGGAGTGATGAGCAGTTCTTC; CDR3 protein: CATSRDLASGRSDEQFF
CDR3 length: 18; D gene: TRBD2; V gene: TRBV7-8; J gene: TRBJ2-1; clone size: NA; CDR3 DNA: TGTGCCAGCAGCTTAGTTTTTCGTTCTAGCGGCCGTTACAATGAGCAGTTCTTC; CDR3 protein: CASSLVFRSSGRYNEQFF
CDR3 length: 13; D gene: NA; V gene: TRBV19; J gene: TRBJ1-1; clone size: NA; CDR3 DNA: TGTGCCAGTAGTATTTTCCCTAACACTGAAGCTTTCTTT; CDR3 protein: CASSIFPNTEAFF
CDR3 length: 17; D gene: TRBD2; V gene: TRBV7-8; J gene: TRBJ2-7; clone size: NA; CDR3 DNA: TGTGCCAGCAGCTTAGTAAGAATGGGGCGGGAGGGCTACGAGCAGTACTTC; CDR3 protein: CASSLVRMGREGYEQYF
CDR3 length: 14; D gene: TRBD1; V gene: TRBV19; J gene: TRBJ2-7; clone size: once; CDR3 DNA: TGTGCCACCTCAAGGACAGGTGACTCCTACGAGCAGTACTTC; CDR3 protein: CATSRTGDSYEQYF
CDR3 length: 15; D gene: TRBD1; V gene: TRBV7-7; J gene: TRBJ2-1; clone size: NA; CDR3 DNA: TGTGCCAGCAGCTTAGGACAGGGGCTTTACAATGAGCAGTTCTTC; CDR3 protein: CASSLGQGLYNEQFF